Listed here are 18 T cell receptor beta chains from one sample, sequenced in a study of cytomegalovirus exposure and HLA in healthy donors. Both 60 Vbeta primers and 13 Jbeta primers went into the PCR. Measured with immunoSEQ multiplex PCR; TCRdb has only the in-frame clones, and not every one. This sample yields some 140,000 clones, of which approximately 80% are seen a single time; approximately 4% belongs to the top ten. Sequenced sample: PBMCs. Every receptor here comes from a woman aged 40 to 50 in good health and CMV-seronegative.

The V gene is TRBV6-5, the J gene TRBJ2-7; 14 bases match TRBD2. Looked up from germline, CDR1 is MNHEY and CDR2 is SVGAGI. The CDR3 contains 14 residues. The V gene end was trimmed by 1 base and the J gene end by 12 bases; junction bases not matched to a gene: 5. The CDR3 sequence: CASSYLGLAGVLYF. CDR3 coding DNA: TGTGCCAGCAGTTACTTGGGACTAGCGGGAGTTCTGTACTTC.

The chain uses TRBV7-2 and TRBJ1-2; 7 bases are shared with TRBD1. The ends lost 1 base at V and 2 bases at J; junction bases unmatched: 4. CDR1 is SGHTA, CDR2 FQGNSA, per germline. The CDR3 contains 15 residues. This CDR3 reads CASSLVGTANYGYTF. The DNA of the CDR3 is TGTGCCAGCAGCTTAGTCGGGACAGCGAACTATGGCTACACCTTC.

The chain links TRBV11-3 to TRBJ2-7, with 9 bases fitting TRBD1. The length of the CDR3 is 15 residues. Trimming removed 5 bases from V and 2 bases from J; junction bases left unmatched: 7. Germline lookup yields CDR1 SGHNT and CDR2 YENEEA. The CDR3 bases are TGTGCCAGCAGCCCCGGGACAGGGTTTCCCTACGAGCAGTACTTC. It translates to CASSPGTGFPYEQYF.

The chain carries TRBV6-6 and TRBJ2-3; 9 nucleotides align to TRBD1. The CDR3 length is 16 residues. Germline CDR1 reads MNHNY; CDR2 reads SVGAGI (reference sequence). V lost 0 bases, J lost 1 base, and 2 bases stayed unmatched. CDR3 residues: CASSYSHRGRTDTQYF. The CDR3, as DNA: TGTGCCAGCAGTTACTCCCACAGGGGGCGCACAGATACGCAGTATTTT.

The chain links TRBV11-3 to TRBJ1-2, with D possibly matching TRBD1 (6 bases). The germline V gene encodes CDR1 SGHNT and CDR2 YENEEA. V lost 5 bases and J 4 bases, leaving 14 bases between the germline ends. The CDR3 sequence is 14 residues long. The CDR3 protein is CASSPGGQIYGYTF. CDR3 nucleotides: TGTGCCAGCAGCCCCGGGGGGCAGATCTATGGCTACACCTTC.

On this clone: The identical CDR3 is also encoded by other nucleotide sequences in the sample. The CDR3 spells CASSGRGSSYEQYF. CDR3 DNA: TGTGCCAGCAGTGGCAGGGGAAGCTCCTACGAGCAGTACTTC. The chain has TRBV6-1 and TRBJ2-7, with D maybe TRBD1 (6 bases). The length of the CDR3 is 14 residues. Germline V gives CDR1 MNHNS, CDR2 SASEGT. V gave up 4 bases and J gave up 0 bases, with 10 bases separating them.

This chain connects TRBV29-1 to TRBJ1-2; 10 nucleotides align to TRBD1. CDR3 size: 14 residues. Germline lookup yields CDR1 SQVTM and CDR2 ANQGSEA. Trimming at V came to 3 bases and at J to 5 bases, leaving 6 bases not matched to a gene. The CDR3 spells CSVDGDRGRYGYTF. In nucleotides, the CDR3 is TGCAGCGTTGATGGGGACAGGGGAAGGTATGGCTACACCTTC.

This chain joins TRBV10-3 and TRBJ2-7, with D possibly TRBD2 on 6 matching bases. The CDR3 has 12 residues. Germline CDR1 is ENHRY and CDR2 is SYGVKD. Trimming shortened V by 9 bases and J by 2 bases, and 11 bases separated the two germline ends. DNA of the CDR3: TGTGCCATGGGGACTGCGACCTACGAGCAGTACTTC. Its protein is CAMGTATYEQYF.

The CDR3 protein is CASRAATNEKLFF. DNA for the CDR3: TGCGCCAGCAGGGCAGCAACTAATGAAAAACTGTTTTTT. The chain links TRBV5-1 to TRBJ1-4; D not resolved. Germline V gives CDR1 SGHRS, CDR2 YFSETQ. The CDR3 has 13 amino acids. Trimming removed 5 bases at V and 0 bases at J, with 5 bases between.

V is TRBV18 and J is TRBJ2-5; TRBD1 might be the D (6 bases). Germline V gene data show CDR1 as KGHSH and CDR2 as LQKENI. V was clipped by 1 base and J by 3 bases, with 6 bases between them. The CDR3 has 13 amino acids. The CDR3 DNA follows: TGTGCCAGCTCACCACGGACAGAAGAGACCCAGTACTTC. Encoded protein: CASSPRTEETQYF.

The chain uses TRBV7-2 and TRBJ2-3; possibly TRBD2 for D (5 bases). The V end was cut by 1 base, the J end by 6 bases, with 5 bases between. The V gene's germline CDR1 is SGHTA and CDR2 FQGNSA. CDR3 size: 12 residues. The chain's CDR3 is CASSLGRDTQYF. As DNA, the CDR3 is TGTGCCAGCAGCTTAGGGAGGGATACGCAGTATTTT.

The chain uses TRBV7-8 and TRBJ2-7; D is undetermined. Germline V gives CDR1 SGHVS, CDR2 FQNEAQ. Trimming left V 0 bases short and J 3 bases short, with 6 bases between. The CDR3 consists of 13 residues. The CDR3: CASSLALSYEQYF. The CDR3 DNA reads TGTGCCAGCAGCTTAGCGCTTAGCTACGAGCAGTACTTC.

The V gene is TRBV11-3, the J gene TRBJ2-7; the D is unclear. Trimming removed 2 bases from V and 0 bases from J, with 8 bases in between. Germline-derived CDR1 and CDR2 are SGHNT and YENEEA. The CDR3 runs to 14 residues. DNA for the CDR3: TGTGCCAGCAGCTTACAGTCGATCTCCTACGAGCAGTACTTC. Protein product: CASSLQSISYEQYF.

This chain uses TRBV18 with TRBJ1-3; D is ambiguous. The CDR3 runs 17 residues. The germline CDR1 and CDR2 sequences are KGHSH and LQKENI. Trimming left V 4 bases short and J 0 bases short, with 16 bases between. CDR3 nucleotide sequence: TGTGCCAGCTCACTTTACGTTGACTCAACCTCTGGAAACACCATATATTTT. Translated: CASSLYVDSTSGNTIYF.

This clone was seen at least ten times. The chain has TRBV2 and TRBJ1-2; tentative D call: TRBD1 (6 bases). CDR3 length: 12 amino acids. Germline V lookup: CDR1 SNHLY, CDR2 FYNNEI. Trimming removed 3 bases from V and 5 bases from J, with 7 bases in between. The CDR3 protein is CASSEGAYGYTF. In DNA, the CDR3 is TGTGCCAGCAGTGAGGGGGCTTATGGCTACACCTTC.

The chain employs TRBV5-1 and TRBJ1-1; 8 positions agree with TRBD1. Germline-derived CDR1 and CDR2 are SGHRS and YFSETQ. This CDR3 region has 15 residues. J was trimmed by 10 bases and V by 4 bases; bases with no gene match: 15. The CDR3 sequence: CASSVSGDRLGGAFF. CDR3 nucleotide sequence: TGCGCCAGCAGCGTATCCGGGGACAGGCTGGGTGGAGCTTTCTTT.

A word on this clone: One junction end disagrees with the germline gene, perhaps due to a read error. V is TRBV6-1 and J is TRBJ1-5, with D perhaps TRBD1 (5 bases). The CDR3 covers 15 residues. Germline CDR1 and CDR2: MNHNS and SASEGT. CDR3 protein: CASSWGTASDQPQHF. The CDR3 coding sequence is TGTGCCAGTAGTTGGGGGACTGCTAGCGATCAGCCCCAGCATTTT.

This clone has just one count. The chain combines TRBV6-1 with TRBJ2-7; 10 bases agree with TRBD1. The J segment lost 7 bases and the V segment lost 4 bases, leaving 4 bases of the junction unmatched. This CDR3 region has 13 residues. Germline CDR1 is MNHNS and CDR2 is SASEGT. The CDR3 coding sequence is TGTGCCAGCAGTGCAGGACAGGGGGGAGAGCAGTACTTC. This sequence encodes CASSAGQGGEQYF.